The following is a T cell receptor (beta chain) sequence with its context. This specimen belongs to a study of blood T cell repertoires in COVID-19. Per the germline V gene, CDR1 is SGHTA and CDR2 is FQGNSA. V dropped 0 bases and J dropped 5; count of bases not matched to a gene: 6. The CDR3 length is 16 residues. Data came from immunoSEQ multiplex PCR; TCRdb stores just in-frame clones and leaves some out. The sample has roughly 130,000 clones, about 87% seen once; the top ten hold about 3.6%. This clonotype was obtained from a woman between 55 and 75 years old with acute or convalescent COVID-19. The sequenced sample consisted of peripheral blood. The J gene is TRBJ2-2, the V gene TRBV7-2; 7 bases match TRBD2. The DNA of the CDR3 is TGTGCCAGCAGCTTAGCCGGCCTAGCGGTGACCGGGGAGCTGTTTTTT. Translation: CASSLAGLAVTGELFF.